This note documents a single T cell receptor (beta chain) sequence. Its antigen is undetermined. Regarding donors, all were healthy bone marrow donors. These donors counted as nominally healthy when sampled, but unrecorded immune exposures were likely. Trimming at V came to 1 base and at J to 3 bases, leaving 8 bases not matched to a gene. Germline assignment: CDR1 SEHNR and CDR2 FQNEAQ (reference sequence). CDR3 length: 16 residues. The PCR made use of 60 Vbeta and 13 Jbeta primers. Clones were sequenced by immunoSEQ multiplex PCR, and TCRdb holds only the in-frame ones, with some missing. The table lists around 230,000 clones, roughly 73% of them singletons. These data are taken from a study of cytomegalovirus exposure and HLA in healthy donors. Findings and limits, study-wide: Rates of TCR association differed by HLA locus in a later analysis, with DRB1 highest and HLA-C lowest.

The V gene is TRBV7-9, the J gene TRBJ1-1, with 7 bases that match TRBD1. This clonotype originated in a boy younger than 18 in good health and CMV-seronegative. The specimen was PBMCs. CDR3 DNA sequence: TGTGCCAGCAGCTTAGTAGGCAGGGGGTTGTACACTGAAGCTTTCTTT. It specifies CASSLVGRGLYTEAFF. Supplemented by reference TRBV7-9 and TRBJ1-1, the full variable domain reads DTGVSQNPRHKITKRGQNVTFRCDPISEHNRLYWYRQTLGQGPEFLTYFQNEAQLEKSRLLSDRFSAERPKGSFSTLEIQRTEQGDSAMYLCASSLVGRGLYTEAFFGQGTRLTVV.